This entry is about one TCR beta chain. The validation cohort, a group of more than 100 subjects, included the donors and was separate from the approximately 680-subject first cohort. Assay used: immunoSEQ multiplex PCR; TCRdb lists only in-frame clones, some missing. This table has 160,000 or so clones, around 82% appearing once. This entry is derived from a study of cytomegalovirus exposure and HLA in healthy donors. Germline CDR1 SGDLS, CDR2 YYNGEE. The CDR3 spans 16 residues. V lost 3 bases and J lost 8; bases outside the gene matches: 12. The source is a man aged 25 to 40 in good health and CMV-seropositive. The chain uses TRBV9 and TRBJ1-4; TRBD1 aligns across 8 bases. The specimen was PBMCs. The CDR3 sequence: CASSAQRQGQIEKLFF. In DNA form, the CDR3 reads TGTGCCAGCAGCGCCCAGCGACAGGGGCAGATCGAAAAACTGTTTTTT.